This T cell receptor (beta chain) was retrieved from a study of radiation and T cells in renal cell carcinoma (dated by TCRdb to 2020 to 2022). For the study in its entirety: Samples came from a clinical trial, in which primary renal cell carcinomas received 15 Gy stereotactic body radiation therapy followed by nephrectomy 4 weeks later. In total, 53 samples underwent TCR beta sequencing: around 25 tumors plus 27 peripheral blood samples. In the 40 to 60 samples combined, about 4 million unique CDR3 nucleotide sequences were found, encoding roughly 3,000,000 unique CDR3 amino acid sequences. Study-wide conclusions, independent of this receptor: The single-armed trial design could not address effects of radiation dose or scheduling on the TCR repertoire. Changes in the blood repertoire were not tracked past 4 weeks after treatment. An increase in top tumor clonotypes in blood was observed from baseline to 2 weeks post-radiation, followed by contraction by 4 weeks, which was taken to suggest transient expansion of tumor-resident clones. Because no pretreatment tumor biopsies were available, whether clonotypes were present in the tumor at baseline could not be determined.

Following the manufacturer's recommendations, the immunoSEQ kit was used to generate TCR beta libraries from genomic DNA. To prepare libraries, a first multiplex PCR with proprietary primers was run, followed by a second PCR that added unique barcodes, and a bead cleanup was done after each round. A positive control reaction and a negative control reaction, both provided in the kit, were run with every batch of samples. The final libraries underwent checking on an Agilent 4200 TapeStation D1000 ScreenTape, volumetric pooling, and quantification by qPCR. Sequencing ran on an Illumina NextSeq500 with a MidOutput 150-cycle cartridge, using 156 Read1 and 15 Index1 cycles with kit custom primers. The pooled library was loaded at approximately 0.92 pM with around 20% PhiX control spiked in. Per the original workflow: Vendor-processed data were analyzed in R, and a clonotype was defined as all T cells sharing the same CDR3 nucleotide sequence. In the clone abundance analyses, frequencies were normalized to the 10,000 most abundant clones in each sample. Public T cell clones, which averaged fewer than five per sample, were excluded before analysis. Tumor-enriched and baseline blood-enriched clonotypes were defined by at least a 32-fold difference in abundance between compartments. A beta-binomial differential abundance model was applied to find clonotypes that expanded or contracted between blood time points. Similarity between tumor and blood repertoires was quantified using the Baroni-Urbani and Buser coefficient, and groups were compared with two-tailed Wilcoxon tests in R. TCRdb re-hosts the immuneACCESS table, in-frame sequences only. Its copies lack some clones; in the studies checked, an unresolved V gene accounts for under half of them, and the cause for the rest is not known. The DNA was the basis for D and trimming; V, J and clone size are from that table. Counted in this sample were roughly 130,000 clones; roughly 88% of them appeared once. The top ten constitute approximately 12% of the sample.

This clone showed up just a few times. Which antigen it targets is not known. The input lacks base qualities; no much larger clone sits a single base away. The CDR3 goes from the cysteine to the phenylalanine over 16 residues. The retained sequence is limited to the CDR3, 48 bases, with the frame set at the first base. V was cut back by 5 bases and J by 2 bases, leaving a gap of 18 bases between them. CDR1 and CDR2, looked up from the germline V gene, are SGHDN and FVKESK. This specimen's time point label, per the study, means: baseline pretreatment blood. The intended sense of this specimen's treatment or condition label: 15 Gy SBRT to primary tumor, nephrectomy 4 weeks later. To follow tumor-enriched clonotypes, peripheral blood was collected serially from radiation-treated patients at baseline and again at 2 weeks and 4 weeks after SBRT. Every patient's renal cell carcinoma showed clear cell pathology. The QIAamp DNA Blood Mini Kit (Qiagen) was used to prepare genomic DNA for TCR sequencing. The analyses included only samples that passed all quality control checks.

The chain couples TRBV14 to TRBJ1-1; the D gene cannot be resolved reliably. This receptor was identified in a woman in her fifties or sixties with renal cell carcinoma. Sequenced here: blood, sampled from a patient whose treatment included radiotherapy and nephrectomy. The CDR3 corresponds to CASSAMPLGLNTEAFF. The DNA reads TGTGCCAGCAGCGCTATGCCATTGGGGTTAAACACTGAAGCTTTCTTT.